A single sample is the source of the 26 T cell receptor beta chains below, sequenced in a study of T cells in Graves' hyperthyroidism and ophthalmopathy. Using RNA transcripts as the source, TCR beta CDR3 regions were amplified. The primer set for the first-round RT-PCR of the TCR CDR3 was HTBI. TCRdb re-called the multiplex PCR reads through MiXCR, storing one row per CDR3 protein. This table has around 34,000 distinct CDR3 sequences, 52% appearing once. Specimen: blood. The receptors here all came from a woman aged 40 to 49 with Graves' ophthalmopathy.

V and J are TRBV7-3 and TRBJ2-5, with 8 bases lining up with TRBD1. The CDR3 is made up of 15 amino acids. Unmatched junction bases numbered 10, after V lost 5 bases and J lost 5 bases. The V gene's germline CDR1 is SGHTA and CDR2 FQGTGA. CDR3 sequence: CASSQRTGRGETQYF. CDR3 bases: TGTGCCAGCAGCCAGCGGACAGGGCGTGGGGAGACCCAGTACTTC.

Concerning this clonotype: The missing conserved phenylalanine or tryptophan at the end of this CDR3 makes a read error likely. No DNA is shown, since the ends of the CDR3 on it are uncertain; the CDR3 is the one TCRdb lists. The chain uses TRBV2 and TRBJ2-2; TRBD1 is taken as the D call from the table, unchecked against the DNA. Both ends counted, the CDR3 spans 14 residues. CDR1 SNHLY and CDR2 FYNNEI come from the germline V gene. The CDR3 sequence: CASTARGITGELSS.

This clonotype is medium-sized by share. V and J are TRBV10-1 and TRBJ2-2; no clear D. Trimming left V 0 bases short and J 5 bases short, with 13 bases between. Germline V lookup: CDR1 WNHNN, CDR2 SYGVQD (reference sequence). This CDR3 contains 16 residues. DNA for the CDR3: TGCGCCAGCAGTGAGTCGAGGCTGTCGAGAACCGGGGAGCTGTTTTTT. Translating gives CASSESRLSRTGELFF.

This clonotype showed up many times. The V and J genes are TRBV12-3 or TRBV12-4 and TRBJ2-1; D might be TRBD2 (5 bases). The CDR3 has 13 amino acids. The V end was cut by 6 bases, the J end by 4 bases, with 10 bases between. The CDR3 region has the DNA TGTGCCAGCAGCAACGGGAATTACAATGAGCAGTTCTTC. Translating gives CASSNGNYNEQFF.

To note about this clonotype: This may stem from a read error, because a much larger clone lies one nucleotide away. The chain combines TRBV28 with TRBJ1-1; possibly TRBD1 for D (5 bases). The CDR3 contains 13 residues. Germline CDR1 and CDR2: MDHEN and SYDVKM. Trimming cost V 5 bases and J 4 bases, with 11 bases left between them. The CDR3 region has the DNA TGTGCCAGCAGTCCGGGGGTAGGCACTGAAGCTTTCTTT. This gives the protein CASSPGVGTEAFF.

This clonotype was recorded many times. The J gene is TRBJ2-3, the V gene TRBV28; 9 nucleotides agree with TRBD2. Germline CDR1 reads MDHEN; CDR2 reads SYDVKM. The V gene end was trimmed by 6 bases and the J gene end by 2 bases; junction bases not matched to a gene: 9. The CDR3 extends over 16 amino acids. In nucleotides, the CDR3 is TGTGCCAGCAGCCAAATGACTAGCGGCTTCACAGATACGCAGTATTTT. Translating it yields CASSQMTSGFTDTQYF.

Points on this clonotype: A junction end diverges from the germline sequence, so it may reflect a read error. This sequence joins TRBV7-3 and TRBJ2-5; 8 nucleotides align to TRBD2. This CDR3 is 13 amino acids long. From germline, CDR1 is SGHTA and CDR2 FQGTGA. This CDR3 reads CASSSREGETRYF. DNA of the CDR3: TGTGCCAGCAGCTCCCGGGAGGGGGAGACCCGGTACTTC. Together with reference TRBV7-3 and TRBJ2-5, the CDR3 gives the full variable domain: GAGVSQTPSNKVTEKGKYVELRCDPISGHTALYWYRQSLGQGPEFLIYFQGTGAADDSGLPNDRFFAVRPEGSVSTLKIQRTERGDSAVYLCASSSREGETRYFGPGTRLLVL.

The chain is built from TRBV20-1 and TRBJ2-1, with 11 bases matching TRBD2. The germline gives CDR1 DFQATT, CDR2 SNEGSKA (reference sequence). V dropped 5 bases and J dropped 8; count of bases not matched to a gene: 8. The CDR3 consists of 14 residues. This chain's CDR3 is CSARTSGSIYEQFF. In DNA form, the CDR3 reads TGCAGTGCTCGTACTAGCGGGAGTATCTATGAGCAGTTCTTC.

This clonotype has just a few counts. The rearrangement uses TRBV25-1 and TRBJ1-6; D remains unclear. Germline loops: CDR1 MGHDK, CDR2 SYGVNS. V lost 4 bases and J lost 6, with 13 bases in between. The CDR3 contains 15 residues. In DNA form, the CDR3 reads TGTGCCAGCAGTGCGCGGACCGCGATTAATTCACCCCTCCACTTT. Amino acid sequence: CASSARTAINSPLHF. Filled out from reference TRBV25-1 and TRBJ1-6, the complete variable domain reads EADIYQTPRYLVIGTGKKITLECSQTMGHDKMYWYQQDPGMELHLIHYSYGVNSTEKGDLSSESTVSRIRTEHFPLTLESARPSHTSQYLCASSARTAINSPLHFGNGTRLTVT.

This sequence joins TRBV20-1 and TRBJ2-3; TRBD2 aligns across 10 bases. Germline CDR1 DFQATT, CDR2 SNEGSKA (reference sequence). The CDR3 covers 13 residues. The junction had 3 bases not matched to a gene; V was cut back by 3 bases and J by 6 bases. CDR3 in amino acids: CSARGSGGDTQYF. The CDR3 nucleotides are TGCAGTGCTAGGGGTAGCGGGGGGGATACGCAGTATTTT.

The chain is built from TRBV24-1 and TRBJ1-6; D remains ambiguous. The CDR3 totals 12 residues. V lost 5 bases to trimming and J lost 10 bases, with 8 bases between them. CDR1 and CDR2 (germline): KGHDR, SFDVKD. The CDR3 protein is CATSGAGSPLHF. The CDR3 DNA follows: TGTGCCACCAGTGGGGCCGGGTCACCCCTCCACTTT.

The CDR3 spells CASSLVHSNEKLFF. The CDR3 DNA reads as TGTGCCAGCAGCTTGGTGCACTCTAATGAAAAACTGTTTTTT. The chain is built from TRBV7-9 and TRBJ1-4; D not certain. With 3 bases removed from V and 3 bases from J, the gap between germline ends came to 8 bases. Looked up from germline, CDR1 is SEHNR and CDR2 is FQNEAQ (reference sequence). This CDR3 is built from 14 residues.

Of note for this clonotype: A junction boundary mismatches the germline segment, possibly from a read error. CDR3 nucleotides: TGTGCCGGCAGACCTGGGACAGGGAACTACGAGCAGCACTTC. It codes for CAGRPGTGNYEQHF. This rearrangement joins TRBV2 to TRBJ2-7, with 9 bases aligning to TRBD1. Looked up from germline, CDR1 is SNHLY and CDR2 is FYNNEI. The CDR3 is 14 residues long.

The chain is built from TRBV5-6 and TRBJ2-5; D tentatively reads TRBD1 or TRBD2 (5 bases each). This CDR3 contains 18 residues. V was shortened by 0 bases and J by 5 bases, with 23 bases between the two germline ends. The germline V gene has CDR1 SGHDT and CDR2 YYEEEE. CDR3: CASSLGGSLGASSETQYF. As DNA, the CDR3 is TGTGCCAGCAGCTTGGGGGGGTCCCTGGGTGCTAGCTCGGAGACCCAGTACTTC.

This clonotype appeared many times. V usage is TRBV9 and J usage is TRBJ2-7; D is perhaps TRBD2 (5 bases). The CDR3 sequence is 15 residues long. The germline V gene encodes CDR1 SGDLS and CDR2 YYNGEE. Trimming took off 0 bases at V and 0 bases at J, with 10 bases between the two ends. The CDR3, as DNA: TGTGCCAGCAGCGTAGGGGAGTCCCGCTCCTACGAGCAGTACTTC. Amino acids: CASSVGESRSYEQYF.

Many counts were recorded for this clonotype. The chain combines TRBV10-2 with TRBJ1-3; D might be TRBD1 (6 bases). V was cut by 6 bases and J by 1 base, with 19 bases left in between. CDR1 is WSHSY and CDR2 is SAAADI in the germline V gene. The CDR3 contains 17 residues. The CDR3 region has the DNA TGCGCCAGCAGCCCCACAGGGTCCGGGGGGTCTGGAAACACCATATATTTT. Translating gives CASSPTGSGGSGNTIYF.

On this clonotype: One end of the junction fails to match germline, which may point to a read error. This chain links TRBV11-2 with TRBJ2-1; D call uncertain. The CDR3 consists of 15 residues. Germline CDR1 SGHAT, CDR2 FQNNGV. The CDR3 loop is CASSHGGSSDKEQFF. The CDR3 DNA follows: TGTGCCAGCAGCCACGGTGGTAGCTCCGACAAGGAGCAGTTCTTC.

The genes are TRBV24-1 and TRBJ2-3; TRBD2 matches 7 bases. Trimming at V came to 4 bases and at J to 1 base, leaving 4 bases not matched to a gene. CDR3 length: 15 residues. Per the germline V gene, CDR1 is KGHDR and CDR2 is SFDVKD. CDR3 in amino acids: CATSELAGRTDTQYF. Here the CDR3 DNA reads TGTGCCACCAGTGAGTTAGCGGGTCGCACAGATACGCAGTATTTT.

This clonotype was detected ten times or more. V is TRBV28 and J is TRBJ1-6; 8 bases fit TRBD1. Germline CDR1 MDHEN, CDR2 SYDVKM. The junction had 4 bases not matched to a gene; V was cut back by 6 bases and J by 6 bases. This CDR3 has 14 amino acids. The CDR3 DNA is TGTGCCAGCAGCCGGGGACAGGTTAATTCACCCCTCCACTTT. It translates to CASSRGQVNSPLHF.

The rearrangement links TRBV10-3 to TRBJ2-2; D is uncertain. CDR1 and CDR2 (germline): ENHRY, SYGVKD. The CDR3 has 12 residues. Deletions cut 0 bases from V and 9 bases from J, with 5 bases between. The CDR3 nucleotides read TGTGCCATCAGTGAGTCTTCCCGGGAGCTGTTTTTT. Residues: CAISESSRELFF.

At least ten counts were recorded for this clonotype. The chain combines TRBV7-9 with TRBJ1-5; D gene unclear. CDR1 is SEHNR and CDR2 is FQNEAQ in the germline V gene (reference sequence). Trimming removed 5 bases from V and 7 bases from J, with 12 bases in between. The CDR3 extends over 13 amino acids. The CDR3 DNA is TGTGCCAGCAGCCTCCACGGGCAGCAGCCCCAGCATTTT. Translated, it gives CASSLHGQQPQHF.

This clonotype was seen repeatedly, ten times or more. This chain links TRBV28 with TRBJ1-2, with 7 bases aligning to TRBD1. The germline V gene has CDR1 MDHEN and CDR2 SYDVKM. Trimming at V came to 6 bases and at J to 7 bases, leaving 8 bases not matched to a gene. The CDR3 has 13 amino acids. The DNA of the CDR3 is TGTGCCAGCAGCCAAACAGGGGTATTTGGCTACACCTTC. This sequence encodes CASSQTGVFGYTF.

This clonotype was counted once. The chain links TRBV2 to TRBJ1-5; possible D gene TRBD1, 6 bases. Germline CDR1 and CDR2: SNHLY and FYNNEI. The CDR3 extends over 14 amino acids. Trimming took off 3 bases at V and 6 bases at J, with 12 bases between the two ends. CDR3 in amino acids: CASSEGGGAQPQHF. CDR3 coding DNA: TGTGCCAGCAGTGAGGGAGGGGGAGCTCAGCCCCAGCATTTT. Variable domain in full (rest from reference TRBV2 and TRBJ1-5): EPEVTQTPSHQVTQMGQEVILRCVPISNHLYFYWYRQILGQKVEFLVSFYNNEISEKSEIFDDQFSVERPDGSNFTLKIRSTKLEDSAMYFCASSEGGGAQPQHFGDGTRLSIL.

The genes are TRBV7-9 and TRBJ2-7, with TRBD2 matching over 7 bases. CDR3 length equals 13 residues. The germline V gene encodes CDR1 SEHNR and CDR2 FQNEAQ (reference sequence). V was clipped by 1 base and J by 7 bases; unmatched bases: 4. The CDR3, as DNA: TGTGCCAGCAGCTTAGGTGGGGGGGGTGAGCAGTACTTC. Residues: CASSLGGGGEQYF.

This clonotype showed up just a few times. A read error may explain this, as a much larger clone is one base away. Lacking the conserved final phenylalanine or tryptophan, this CDR3 likely reflects a read error. The rearrangement uses TRBV6-5 and TRBJ1-1; maybe TRBD1 (5 bases). The V and J ends lost 4 bases and 5 bases respectively, with 11 bases between them. The CDR3 is 13 amino acids. Germline CDR1 MNHEY, CDR2 SVGAGI. The chain's CDR3 is CASSFRGGTEAFL. The CDR3 DNA sequence: TGTGCCAGCAGTTTTCGGGGGGGGACTGAAGCTTTCTTG.

This clonotype occurred many times. The chain has TRBV6-1 and TRBJ1-6; tentatively, D is TRBD1 (5 bases). CDR1 and CDR2 (germline): MNHNS, SASEGT. V lost 11 bases, J lost 7 bases, and 18 bases lay in between. CDR3 size: 14 residues. In DNA form, the CDR3 reads TGTGCCGCCGGGGCAGGGAATTTAAATTCACCCCTCCACTTT. Its translation: CAAGAGNLNSPLHF.